This T cell receptor (beta chain) was observed in a study of Ad26.COV2.S vaccination and SARS-CoV-2 variants. Findings and caveats of the study: CD8+ and CD4+ T cells specific for spike reportedly responded with substantial breadth after vaccination. An underestimation of total T cell responses may have resulted from the TCR breadth and depth analyses. The placebo group had lower spike-specific TCR breadth than the vaccine recipients did. Placebo recipients and vaccine recipients were similar in non-spike TCR breadth.

This clone appeared a single time. Its antigen is currently unknown. Assay used: immunoSEQ multiplex PCR; TCRdb lists only in-frame clones, some missing. The repertoire holds roughly 150,000 clones, with 86% as singletons. V dropped 3 bases and J dropped 7 bases, with 10 bases sitting between them. The V gene's germline CDR1 is SNHLY and CDR2 FYNNEI. The CDR3 is made up of 14 amino acids. This sequence was found in a human donor who had recovered from COVID-19. This specimen was peripheral blood, taken after recovery from COVID-19. The gene calls are TRBV2 and TRBJ1-6; D is possibly TRBD1 (5 bases). DNA of the CDR3: TGTGCCAGCAGTGAGGCAGGGCGGAATTCACCCCTCCACTTT. As protein: CASSEAGRNSPLHF.